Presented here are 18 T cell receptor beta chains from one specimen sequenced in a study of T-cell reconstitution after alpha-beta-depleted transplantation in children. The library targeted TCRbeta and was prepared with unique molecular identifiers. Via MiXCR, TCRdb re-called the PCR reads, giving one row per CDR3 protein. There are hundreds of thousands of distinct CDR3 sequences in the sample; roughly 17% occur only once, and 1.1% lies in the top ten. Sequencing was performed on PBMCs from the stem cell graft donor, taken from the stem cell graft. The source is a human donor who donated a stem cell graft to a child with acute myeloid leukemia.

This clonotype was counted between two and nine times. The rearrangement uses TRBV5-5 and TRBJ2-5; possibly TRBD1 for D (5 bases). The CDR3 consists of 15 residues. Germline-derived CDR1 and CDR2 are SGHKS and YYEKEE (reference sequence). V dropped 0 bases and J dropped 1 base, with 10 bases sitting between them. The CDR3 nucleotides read TGTGCCAGCAGCTTGGTAGGGGCGCGCCAAGAGACCCAGTACTTC. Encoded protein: CASSLVGARQETQYF.

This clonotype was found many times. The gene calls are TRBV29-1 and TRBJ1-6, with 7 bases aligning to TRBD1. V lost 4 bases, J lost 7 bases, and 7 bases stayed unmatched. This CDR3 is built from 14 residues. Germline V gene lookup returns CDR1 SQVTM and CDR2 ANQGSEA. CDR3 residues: CSVGTGTVNSPLHF. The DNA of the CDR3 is TGCAGCGTTGGAACCGGGACAGTAAATTCACCCCTCCACTTT. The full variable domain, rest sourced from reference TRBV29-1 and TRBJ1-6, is SAVISQKPSRDICQRGTSLTIQCQVDSQVTMMFWYRQQPGQSLTLIATANQGSEATYESGFVIDKFPISRPNLTFSTLTVSNMSPEDSSIYLCSVGTGTVNSPLHFGNGTRLTVT.

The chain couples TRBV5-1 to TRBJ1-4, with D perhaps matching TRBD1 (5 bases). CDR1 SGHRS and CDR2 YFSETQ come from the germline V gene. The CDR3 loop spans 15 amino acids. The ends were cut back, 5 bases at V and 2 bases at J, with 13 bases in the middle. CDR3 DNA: TGCGCCAGCAGACCCGTCGGGGGTACTAATGAAAAACTGTTTTTT. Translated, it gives CASRPVGGTNEKLFF.

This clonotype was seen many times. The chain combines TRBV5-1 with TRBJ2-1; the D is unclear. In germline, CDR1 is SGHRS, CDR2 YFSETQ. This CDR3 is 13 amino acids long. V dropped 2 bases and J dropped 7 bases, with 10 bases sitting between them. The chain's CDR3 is CASSLERLNEQFF. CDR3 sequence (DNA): TGCGCCAGCAGCTTAGAGAGGCTGAATGAGCAGTTCTTC.

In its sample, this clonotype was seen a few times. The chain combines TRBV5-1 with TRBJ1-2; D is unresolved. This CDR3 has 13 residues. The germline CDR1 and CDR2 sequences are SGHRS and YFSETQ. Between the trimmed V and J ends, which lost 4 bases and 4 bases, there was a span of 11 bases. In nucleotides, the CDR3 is TGCGCCAGCAGCCTCCGGACTGCCTATGGCTACACCTTC. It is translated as CASSLRTAYGYTF. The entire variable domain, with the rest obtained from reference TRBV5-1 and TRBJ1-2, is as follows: KAGVTQTPRYLIKTRGQQVTLSCSPISGHRSVSWYQQTPGQGLQFLFEYFSETQRNKGNFPGRFSGRQFSNSRSEMNVSTLELGDSALYLCASSLRTAYGYTFGSGTRLTVV.

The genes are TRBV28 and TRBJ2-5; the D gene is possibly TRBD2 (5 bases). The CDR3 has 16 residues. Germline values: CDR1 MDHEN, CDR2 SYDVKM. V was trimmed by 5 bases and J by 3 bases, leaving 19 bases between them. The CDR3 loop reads CASSPRLRGRKETQYF. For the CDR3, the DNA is TGTGCCAGCAGTCCTCGGCTACGGGGAAGGAAAGAGACCCAGTACTTC.

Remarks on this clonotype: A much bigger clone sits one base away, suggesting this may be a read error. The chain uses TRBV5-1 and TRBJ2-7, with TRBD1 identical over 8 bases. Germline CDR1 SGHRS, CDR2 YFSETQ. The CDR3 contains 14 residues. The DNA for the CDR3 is TGCGCCAGCAGCTTCGAGGACAGGGCCTACGGGCAGTACTTC. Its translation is CASSFEDRAYGQYF.

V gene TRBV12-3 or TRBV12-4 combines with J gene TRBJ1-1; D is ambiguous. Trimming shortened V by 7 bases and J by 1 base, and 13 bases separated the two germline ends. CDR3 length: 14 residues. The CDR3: CASISPVRNTEAFF. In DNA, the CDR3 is TGTGCCAGCATTTCTCCGGTCCGGAACACTGAAGCTTTCTTT.

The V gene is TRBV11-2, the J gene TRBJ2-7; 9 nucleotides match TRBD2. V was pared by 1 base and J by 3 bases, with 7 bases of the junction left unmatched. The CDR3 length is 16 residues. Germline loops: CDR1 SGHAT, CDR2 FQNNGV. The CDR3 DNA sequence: TGTGCCAGCAGCTTAGGAGGAGCGGGGGGATACTACGAGCAGTACGTC. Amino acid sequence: CASSLGGAGGYYEQYV.

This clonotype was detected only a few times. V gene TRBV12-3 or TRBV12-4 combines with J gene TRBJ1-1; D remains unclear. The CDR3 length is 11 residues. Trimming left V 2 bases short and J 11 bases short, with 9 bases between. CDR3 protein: CASSLFPVAFF. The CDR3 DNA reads TGTGCCAGCAGTTTATTCCCCGTCGCTTTCTTT.

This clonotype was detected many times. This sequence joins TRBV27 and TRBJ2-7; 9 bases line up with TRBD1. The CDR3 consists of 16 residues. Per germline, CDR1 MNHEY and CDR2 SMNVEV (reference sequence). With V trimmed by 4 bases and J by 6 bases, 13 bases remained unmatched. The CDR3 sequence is CASSSGIPGTGIEQYV. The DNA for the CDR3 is TGTGCCAGCAGTTCCGGAATTCCCGGGACAGGGATCGAGCAGTACGTC.

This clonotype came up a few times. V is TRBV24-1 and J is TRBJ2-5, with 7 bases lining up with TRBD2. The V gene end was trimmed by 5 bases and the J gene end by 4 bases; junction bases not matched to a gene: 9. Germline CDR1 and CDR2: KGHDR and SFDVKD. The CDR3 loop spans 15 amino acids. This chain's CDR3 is CATSGGRAGRETQYF. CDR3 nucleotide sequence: TGTGCCACCAGTGGAGGGCGAGCGGGACGAGAGACCCAGTACTTC.

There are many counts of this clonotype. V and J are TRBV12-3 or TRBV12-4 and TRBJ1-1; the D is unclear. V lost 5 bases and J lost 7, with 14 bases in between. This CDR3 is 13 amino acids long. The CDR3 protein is CASSQKSGSEAFF. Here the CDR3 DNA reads TGTGCCAGCAGTCAAAAATCAGGTAGTGAAGCTTTCTTT.

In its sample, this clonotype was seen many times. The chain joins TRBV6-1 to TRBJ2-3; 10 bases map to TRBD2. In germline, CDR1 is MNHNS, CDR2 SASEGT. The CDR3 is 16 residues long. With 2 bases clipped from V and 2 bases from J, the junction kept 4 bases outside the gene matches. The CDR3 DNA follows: TGTGCCAGCAGTGAATTACTAGCGGGGAACACAGATACGCAGTATTTT. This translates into CASSELLAGNTDTQYF.

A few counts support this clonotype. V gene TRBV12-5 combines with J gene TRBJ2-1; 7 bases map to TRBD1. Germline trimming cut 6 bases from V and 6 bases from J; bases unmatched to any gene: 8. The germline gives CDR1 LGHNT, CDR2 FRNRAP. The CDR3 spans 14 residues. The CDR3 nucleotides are TGTGCTAGTGGCCCCCTTGACAGGGCCAATGAGCAGTTCTTC. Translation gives CASGPLDRANEQFF.

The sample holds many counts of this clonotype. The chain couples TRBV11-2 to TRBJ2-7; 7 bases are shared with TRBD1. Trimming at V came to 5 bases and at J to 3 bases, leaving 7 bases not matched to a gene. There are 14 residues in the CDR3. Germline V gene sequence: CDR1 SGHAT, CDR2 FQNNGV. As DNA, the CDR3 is TGTGCCAGCAGCCAGGACAGGCCGGACTACGAGCAGTACTTC. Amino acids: CASSQDRPDYEQYF.

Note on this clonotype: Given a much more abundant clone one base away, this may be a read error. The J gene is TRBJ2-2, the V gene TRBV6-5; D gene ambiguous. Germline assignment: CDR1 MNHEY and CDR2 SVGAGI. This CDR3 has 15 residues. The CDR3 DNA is TGTGCCAGCAGTCACTCGGCAAGTAGCACCGGGGAGCTGTTTTTT. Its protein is CASSHSASSTGELFF.

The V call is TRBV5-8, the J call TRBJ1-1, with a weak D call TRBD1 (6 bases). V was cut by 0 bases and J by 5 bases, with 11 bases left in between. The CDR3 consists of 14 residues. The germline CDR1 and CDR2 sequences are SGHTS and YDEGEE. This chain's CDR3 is CASSLVGARTEAFF. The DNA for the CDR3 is TGTGCCAGCAGCTTGGTGGGGGCTAGGACTGAAGCTTTCTTT.